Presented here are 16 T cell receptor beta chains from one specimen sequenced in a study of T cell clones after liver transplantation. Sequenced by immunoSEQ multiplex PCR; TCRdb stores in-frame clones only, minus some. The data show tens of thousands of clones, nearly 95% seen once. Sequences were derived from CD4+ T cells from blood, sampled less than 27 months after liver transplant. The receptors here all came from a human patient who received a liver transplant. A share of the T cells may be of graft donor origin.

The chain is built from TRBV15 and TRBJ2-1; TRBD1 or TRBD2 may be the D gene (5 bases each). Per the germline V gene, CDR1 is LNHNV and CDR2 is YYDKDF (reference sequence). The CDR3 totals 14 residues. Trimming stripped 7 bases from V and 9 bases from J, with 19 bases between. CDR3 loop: CATTPERGAGEQFF. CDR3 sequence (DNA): TGTGCCACCACCCCCGAGAGAGGGGCAGGTGAGCAGTTCTTC.

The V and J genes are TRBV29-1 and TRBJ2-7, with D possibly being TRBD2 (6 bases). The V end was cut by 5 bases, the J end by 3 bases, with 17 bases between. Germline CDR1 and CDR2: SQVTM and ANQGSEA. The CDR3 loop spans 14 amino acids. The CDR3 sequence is CSVRLVRDDYEQYF. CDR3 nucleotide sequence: TGCAGCGTTCGACTAGTACGGGACGACTACGAGCAGTACTTC.

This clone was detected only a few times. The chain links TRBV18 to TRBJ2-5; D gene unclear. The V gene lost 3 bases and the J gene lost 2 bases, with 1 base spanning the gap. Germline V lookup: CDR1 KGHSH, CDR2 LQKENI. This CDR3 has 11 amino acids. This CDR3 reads CASSPQETQYF. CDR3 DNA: TGTGCCAGCTCACCTCAAGAGACCCAGTACTTC.

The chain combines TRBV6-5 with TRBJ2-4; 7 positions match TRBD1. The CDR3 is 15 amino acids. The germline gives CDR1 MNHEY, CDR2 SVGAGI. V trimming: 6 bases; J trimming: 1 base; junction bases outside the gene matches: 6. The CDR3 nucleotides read TGTGCCAGCAGCCCTTTGACAGGGGCCAAAAACATTCAGTACTTC. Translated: CASSPLTGAKNIQYF.

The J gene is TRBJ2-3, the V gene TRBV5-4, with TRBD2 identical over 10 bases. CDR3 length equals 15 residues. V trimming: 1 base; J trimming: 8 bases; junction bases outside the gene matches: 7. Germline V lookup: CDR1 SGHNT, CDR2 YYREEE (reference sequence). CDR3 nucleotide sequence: TGTGCCAGCAGCTTGACTAGCGGGATCAGGGGTACGCAGTATTTT. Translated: CASSLTSGIRGTQYF.

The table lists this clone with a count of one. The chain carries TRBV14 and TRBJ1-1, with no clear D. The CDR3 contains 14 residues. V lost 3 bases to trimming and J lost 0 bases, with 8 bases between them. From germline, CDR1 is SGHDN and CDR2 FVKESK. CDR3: CASSHLGLNTEAFF. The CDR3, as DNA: TGTGCCAGCAGCCATCTGGGTCTGAACACTGAAGCTTTCTTT.

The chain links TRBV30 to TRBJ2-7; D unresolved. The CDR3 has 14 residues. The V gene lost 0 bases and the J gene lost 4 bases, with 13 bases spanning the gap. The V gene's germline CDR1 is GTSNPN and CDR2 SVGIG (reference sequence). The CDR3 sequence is CAWSVSRIQYEQYF. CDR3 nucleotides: TGTGCCTGGAGTGTATCCAGGATTCAATACGAGCAGTACTTC.

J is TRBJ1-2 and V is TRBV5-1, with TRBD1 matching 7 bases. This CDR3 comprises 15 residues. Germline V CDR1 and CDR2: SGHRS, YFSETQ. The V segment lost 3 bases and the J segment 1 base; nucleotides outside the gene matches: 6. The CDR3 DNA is TGCGCCAGCAGCTCGTCGGGACAGCTTAACTATGGCTACACCTTC. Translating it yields CASSSSGQLNYGYTF.

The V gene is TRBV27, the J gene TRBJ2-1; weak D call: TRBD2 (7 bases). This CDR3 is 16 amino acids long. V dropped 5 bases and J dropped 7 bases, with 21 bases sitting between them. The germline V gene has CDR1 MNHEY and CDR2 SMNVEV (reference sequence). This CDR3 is CASSPSGGAIVNEQFF. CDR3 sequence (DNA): TGTGCCAGCAGTCCATCGGGGGGCGCTATAGTTAATGAGCAGTTCTTC.

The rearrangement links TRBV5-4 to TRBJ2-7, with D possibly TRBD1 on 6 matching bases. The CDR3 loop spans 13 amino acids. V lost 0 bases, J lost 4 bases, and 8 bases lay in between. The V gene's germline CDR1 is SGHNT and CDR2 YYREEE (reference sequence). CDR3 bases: TGTGCCAGCAGCTTGGAGGACAGTTACGAGCAGTACTTC. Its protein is CASSLEDSYEQYF.

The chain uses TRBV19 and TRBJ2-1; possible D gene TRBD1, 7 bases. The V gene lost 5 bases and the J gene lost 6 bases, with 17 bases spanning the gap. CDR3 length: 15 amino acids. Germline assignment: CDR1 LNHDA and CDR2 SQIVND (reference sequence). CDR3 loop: CASSAPGGLSNEQFF. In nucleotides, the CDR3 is TGTGCCAGTAGTGCCCCAGGGGGGTTAAGCAATGAGCAGTTCTTC.

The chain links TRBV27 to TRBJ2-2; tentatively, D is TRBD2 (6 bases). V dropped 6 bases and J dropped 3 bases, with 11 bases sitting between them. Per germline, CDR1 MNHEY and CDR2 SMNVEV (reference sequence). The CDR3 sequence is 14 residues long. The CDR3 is CASSGGRDTGELFF. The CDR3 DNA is TGTGCCAGCAGCGGGGGTAGGGACACCGGGGAGCTGTTTTTT.

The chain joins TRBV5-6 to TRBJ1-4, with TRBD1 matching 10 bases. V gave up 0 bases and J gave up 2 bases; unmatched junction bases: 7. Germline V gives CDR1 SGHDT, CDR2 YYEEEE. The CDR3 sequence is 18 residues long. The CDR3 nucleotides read TGTGCCAGCAGCTTGGGTGGACAGGGGGTTCGGACTAATGAAAAACTGTTTTTT. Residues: CASSLGGQGVRTNEKLFF.

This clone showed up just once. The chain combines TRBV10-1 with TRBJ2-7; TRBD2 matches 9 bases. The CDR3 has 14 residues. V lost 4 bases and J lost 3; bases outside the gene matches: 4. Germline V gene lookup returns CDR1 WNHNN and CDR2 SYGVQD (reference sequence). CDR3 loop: CASSAGTSYYEQYF. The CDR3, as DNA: TGCGCCAGCAGTGCCGGGACTAGCTACTACGAGCAGTACTTC.

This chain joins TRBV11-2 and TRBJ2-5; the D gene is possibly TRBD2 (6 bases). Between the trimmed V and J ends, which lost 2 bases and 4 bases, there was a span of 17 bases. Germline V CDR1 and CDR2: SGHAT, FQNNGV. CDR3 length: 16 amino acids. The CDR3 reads CASSLSGLTRSETQYF. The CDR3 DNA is TGTGCCAGCAGCTTATCGGGACTGACAAGGTCAGAGACCCAGTACTTC. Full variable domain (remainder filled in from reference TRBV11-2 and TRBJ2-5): EAGVAQSPRYKIIEKRQSVAFWCNPISGHATLYWYQQILGQGPKLLIQFQNNGVVDDSQLPKDRFSAERLKGVDSTLKIQPAKLEDSAVYLCASSLSGLTRSETQYFGPGTRLLVL.

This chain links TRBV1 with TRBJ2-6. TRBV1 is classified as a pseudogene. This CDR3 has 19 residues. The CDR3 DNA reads TGCACCAGCAGCCAATCGAACCCCCCGTCCTTGTTGGGGGCCAACGTCCTGACTTTC. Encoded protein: CTSSQSNPPSLLGANVLTF.